This entry lists 27 T cell receptor beta chains sequenced from one sample in a study of persistence of HIV-infected CD4 T cells. Their recognized antigens are unknown. The stimulus was lysate of CMV-infected fibroblasts, approximately 9.6 ug/mL. CD40L-negative CD69-negative CD45RO-high memory CD4+ T cells were sorted as populations depleted of antigen-responding cells. The libraries were made with immunoSEQ version 4 in survey mode. Clones were read by immunoSEQ multiplex PCR, and TCRdb kept only the in-frame ones, dropping some. The sample includes 35,000 to 40,000 clones, 80% of them seen just once. The material was CD4+ T cells sorted from PBMCs after approximately 19-hour stimulation, obtained from a patient who received antiretroviral therapy. Source of these receptors: an adult man with HIV who was CMV-seropositive.

This chain connects TRBV5-1 to TRBJ2-3; 8 bases align to TRBD1. There are 14 residues in the CDR3. The J segment lost 8 bases and the V segment lost 0 bases, leaving 5 bases of the junction unmatched. Germline loops: CDR1 SGHRS, CDR2 YFSETQ. CDR3 amino acids: CASSLDTGGGTQYF. The CDR3 coding sequence is TGCGCCAGCAGCTTGGACACAGGGGGAGGTACGCAGTATTTT.

The gene calls are TRBV30 and TRBJ2-4; 9 nucleotides line up with TRBD1. The CDR3 has 12 residues. Germline V gene sequence: CDR1 GTSNPN, CDR2 SVGIG (reference sequence). The ends lost 5 bases at V and 5 bases at J; junction bases unmatched: 1. This chain's CDR3 is CAWDRGENIQYF. The CDR3 DNA sequence: TGTGCCTGGGACAGGGGGGAAAACATTCAGTACTTC.

V is TRBV28 and J is TRBJ1-3; the D is unclear. The CDR3 is 15 amino acids. V was pared by 2 bases and J by 7 bases, with 15 bases between. CDR1 and CDR2 (germline): MDHEN, SYDVKM. The CDR3 spells CASSLTEPLGNTIYF. The DNA of the CDR3 is TGTGCCAGCAGTTTAACAGAACCTCTTGGGAACACCATATATTTT.

The V call is TRBV5-4, the J call TRBJ2-6, with D uncertain. V was trimmed by 4 bases and J by 0 bases, leaving 8 bases between them. The CDR3 is made up of 15 amino acids. CDR1 is SGHNT and CDR2 is YYREEE in the germline V gene (reference sequence). CDR3 in amino acids: CASSSPRSGANVLTF. CDR3 sequence (DNA): TGTGCCAGCAGCAGTCCTCGCTCTGGGGCCAACGTCCTGACTTTC.

Only a few counts were recorded for this clone. The chain employs TRBV28 and TRBJ1-1; 8 nucleotides line up with TRBD1. The CDR3 contains 13 residues. Germline V gives CDR1 MDHEN, CDR2 SYDVKM. J was trimmed by 1 base and V by 6 bases; bases with no gene match: 1. CDR3 protein: CASRGTGNTEAFF. The CDR3, as DNA: TGTGCCAGCAGAGGGACAGGGAACACTGAAGCTTTCTTT.

CDR3 amino acids: CASSENRLSTDTQYF. The CDR3 coding sequence is TGTGCCAGCAGTGAAAACAGGCTGAGCACAGATACGCAGTATTTT. This chain links TRBV2 with TRBJ2-3; perhaps TRBD1 as D (5 bases). The CDR3 is 15 residues long. From germline, CDR1 is SNHLY and CDR2 FYNNEI. V lost 2 bases and J 0 bases, leaving 9 bases between the germline ends.

This rearrangement joins TRBV3-1 (or the pseudogene TRBV3-2) to TRBJ2-2, with a possible D match to TRBD1 (6 bases). V lost 5 bases and J lost 1, with 14 bases in between. CDR1 LGHDT and CDR2 YNNKEL come from the germline V gene (reference sequence). This CDR3 is 16 amino acids long. CDR3 sequence: CASSASSGQNTGELFF. DNA for the CDR3: TGTGCCAGCAGCGCCTCCTCGGGACAGAACACCGGGGAGCTGTTTTTT.

This chain links TRBV3-1 (or the pseudogene TRBV3-2) with TRBJ2-7; 7 bases map to TRBD2. Trimming took 5 bases from V and 3 from J; bases not matched to a gene: 7. Per germline, CDR1 LGHDT and CDR2 YNNKEL (reference sequence). The CDR3 is 14 amino acids. CDR3 region: CASSLRLAVYEQYF. The CDR3 DNA is TGTGCCAGCAGCTTACGACTAGCTGTCTACGAGCAGTACTTC.

This clone was counted a few times. The V gene is TRBV2, the J gene TRBJ1-5; a weak D match, TRBD1 (5 bases). Germline CDR1 and CDR2: SNHLY and FYNNEI. The V end lost 3 bases, the J end lost 2 bases, and 5 bases lay between the germline ends. The CDR3 length is 13 residues. This chain's CDR3 is CASSDRGNQPQHF. In DNA, the CDR3 is TGTGCCAGCAGTGACAGGGGCAATCAGCCCCAGCATTTT.

This chain joins TRBV20-1 and TRBJ2-1; 11 nucleotides match TRBD2. The CDR3 sequence is 14 residues long. The germline gives CDR1 DFQATT, CDR2 SNEGSKA (reference sequence). Trimming at V came to 3 bases and at J to 5 bases, leaving 3 bases not matched to a gene. Here the CDR3 reads CSASSGGEDNEQFF. DNA for the CDR3: TGCAGTGCTAGTAGCGGGGGGGAAGACAATGAGCAGTTCTTC.

J is TRBJ1-5 and V is TRBV15, with 12 bases identical to TRBD1. The CDR3 is made up of 20 amino acids. CDR1 and CDR2 from the germline V gene are LNHNV and YYDKDF (reference sequence). Losses at the gene ends were 4 bases for V and 4 bases for J; bases not matched to a gene: 17. CDR3 in amino acids: CATSNRPGTGGVLRNQPQHF. CDR3 in DNA: TGTGCCACCAGCAACCGTCCCGGGACAGGGGGCGTCTTACGGAATCAGCCCCAGCATTTT. Filled out from reference TRBV15 and TRBJ1-5, the complete variable domain reads DAMVIQNPRYQVTQFGKPVTLSCSQTLNHNVMYWYQQKSSQAPKLLFHYYDKDFNNEADTPDNFQSRRPNTSFCFLDIRSPGLGDTAMYLCATSNRPGTGGVLRNQPQHFGDGTRLSIL.

The chain employs TRBV5-1 and TRBJ1-6, with 7 bases aligning to TRBD1. The CDR3 contains 16 residues. Germline values: CDR1 SGHRS, CDR2 YFSETQ. V gave up 0 bases and J gave up 6 bases; unmatched junction bases: 6. In DNA, the CDR3 is TGCGCCAGCAGCTTGGCCTCAGGGGGAAGTAATTCACCCCTCCACTTT. Protein sequence: CASSLASGGSNSPLHF.

The gene calls are TRBV2 and TRBJ2-3; no definite D call. V lost 8 bases and J lost 0, with 9 bases in between. Germline values: CDR1 SNHLY, CDR2 FYNNEI. The length of the CDR3 is 13 residues. The CDR3 reads CASRTLSTDTQYF. The CDR3 DNA reads as TGTGCCAGCCGGACCCTTAGCACAGATACGCAGTATTTT.

The table lists this clone with a count of one. The rearrangement uses TRBV20-1 and TRBJ1-6; no clear D gene. This CDR3 is 13 amino acids long. V gave up 3 bases and J gave up 9 bases, with 12 bases separating them. Germline CDR1 and CDR2: DFQATT and SNEGSKA (reference sequence). The CDR3 nucleotides read TGCAGTGCTAGTCGGCGGCAGCCTTCACCCCTCCACTTT. It yields the protein CSASRRQPSPLHF.

V and J are TRBV19 and TRBJ2-7; the D gene could be TRBD1 or TRBD2 (5 bases each). This CDR3 is built from 16 residues. Trimming stripped 4 bases from V and 0 bases from J, with 16 bases between. Germline values: CDR1 LNHDA, CDR2 SQIVND (reference sequence). CDR3 DNA: TGTGCCAGTAGTACCTCCCCCTCAGGGAGCTCCTACGAGCAGTACTTC. This sequence encodes CASSTSPSGSSYEQYF.

This chain uses TRBV28 with TRBJ1-2, with TRBD1 as a possible D gene (6 bases). CDR3 length equals 15 residues. V was pared by 6 bases and J by 1 base, with 15 bases between. Germline V lookup: CDR1 MDHEN, CDR2 SYDVKM. CDR3 DNA sequence: TGTGCCAGCAGCATCCCGGACAGACTTAACTATGGCTACACCTTC. Protein sequence: CASSIPDRLNYGYTF.

This clone came up a few times. The chain uses TRBV2 and TRBJ2-2, with 8 positions matching TRBD1. This CDR3 is built from 13 residues. Germline V lookup: CDR1 SNHLY, CDR2 FYNNEI. The V and J ends lost 6 bases and 7 bases, in that order; junction bases with no gene match: 4. CDR3 DNA sequence: TGTGCCAGCAGCCGACAGGGGTACGGGGAGCTGTTTTTT. Translation: CASSRQGYGELFF.

This sequence joins TRBV10-2 and TRBJ1-5; the D is unclear. V dropped 3 bases and J dropped 6 bases, with 9 bases sitting between them. Looked up from germline, CDR1 is WSHSY and CDR2 is SAAADI. The CDR3 totals 13 residues. The CDR3 DNA sequence: TGCGCCAGCAGTGAAGGTCAAACTCAGCCCCAGCATTTT. This gives the protein CASSEGQTQPQHF.

The chain recombines TRBV18 with TRBJ2-2; 11 bases are a match to TRBD2. In germline, CDR1 is KGHSH, CDR2 LQKENI. The CDR3 totals 17 residues. With V trimmed by 3 bases and J by 3 bases, 6 bases remained unmatched. In DNA, the CDR3 is TGTGCCAGCTCACCGACTAGCGGGGCCGCCTACACCGGGGAGCTGTTTTTT. This sequence encodes CASSPTSGAAYTGELFF.

The chain couples TRBV9 to TRBJ2-1, with TRBD2 matching 8 bases. The CDR3 consists of 16 residues. The germline V gene has CDR1 SGDLS and CDR2 YYNGEE. V was clipped by 4 bases and J by 7 bases; unmatched bases: 13. DNA for the CDR3: TGTGCCAGCAGCTTTCGGGAGGGCGGGGGGAGGAATGAGCAGTTCTTC. Its protein is CASSFREGGGRNEQFF. The full variable domain, its missing parts supplied by reference TRBV9 and TRBJ2-1, is DSGVTQTPKHLITATGQRVTLRCSPRSGDLSVYWYQQSLDQGLQFLIQYYNGEERAKGNILERFSAQQFPDLHSELNLSSLELGDSALYFCASSFREGGGRNEQFFGPGTRLTVL.

The CDR3 protein is CATSDRDYEQYF. In nucleotides, the CDR3 is TGTGCCACCAGTGACAGGGATTACGAGCAGTACTTC. The chain combines TRBV24-1 with TRBJ2-7; maybe TRBD1 (5 bases). In germline, CDR1 is KGHDR, CDR2 SFDVKD. The CDR3 contains 12 residues. Trimming stripped 4 bases from V and 4 bases from J, with 7 bases between.

The CDR3 loop is CASSVRTSGGEQFF. In DNA form, the CDR3 reads TGCGCCAGCAGTGTGCGGACTAGCGGGGGTGAGCAGTTCTTC. The V and J genes are TRBV10-1 and TRBJ2-1, with 13 bases fitting TRBD2. The V gene's germline CDR1 is WNHNN and CDR2 SYGVQD (reference sequence). The trim removed 4 bases at V and 9 bases at J, leaving 3 bases unmatched. CDR3 size: 14 residues.

The gene calls are TRBV27 and TRBJ1-5; weak D call: TRBD1 (6 bases). Trimming cost V 6 bases and J 0 bases, with 15 bases left between them. The CDR3 is 16 residues long. Germline CDR1 reads MNHEY; CDR2 reads SMNVEV (reference sequence). CDR3 residues: CASRPATGHSNQPQHF. In DNA form, the CDR3 reads TGTGCCAGCAGACCCGCGACAGGTCATAGCAATCAGCCCCAGCATTTT.

The chain carries TRBV5-1 and TRBJ1-1; 8 nucleotides line up with TRBD1. Germline CDR1 is SGHRS and CDR2 is YFSETQ. The CDR3 sequence is 13 residues long. J lost 5 bases, V lost 7 bases, and 7 bases had no gene match. CDR3 nucleotides: TGCGCCAGCCGTTTGACAGGGGAGACTGAAGCTTTCTTT. Its translation: CASRLTGETEAFF.

CDR3 DNA sequence: TGTGCCAGCAGTTACATCAGGACAGGGGGCAACTATGGCTACACCTTC. Translating it yields CASSYIRTGGNYGYTF. The V gene is TRBV6-5, the J gene TRBJ1-2; TRBD1 aligns across 11 bases. This CDR3 is 16 amino acids long. V was pared by 2 bases and J by 2 bases, with 4 bases of the junction left unmatched. Germline CDR1 is MNHEY and CDR2 is SVGAGI.

This clone has a single count. This chain links TRBV6-5 with TRBJ1-5, with D unclear. This CDR3 region has 15 residues. Germline V lookup: CDR1 MNHEY, CDR2 SVGAGI. V dropped 0 bases and J dropped 1 base, with 7 bases sitting between them. As DNA, the CDR3 is TGTGCCAGCAGTTACTCCCACGGAAGCAATCAGCCCCAGCATTTT. Residues: CASSYSHGSNQPQHF.

In its sample, this clone was seen a few times. The genes are TRBV12-3 or TRBV12-4 and TRBJ1-2; 7 nucleotides agree with TRBD1. The CDR3 sequence is 12 residues long. V lost 7 bases to trimming and J lost 8 bases; unmatched junction nucleotides: 7. CDR3 region: CASKTGTGGYTF. CDR3 bases: TGTGCCAGCAAGACAGGGACGGGGGGCTACACCTTC.